This T cell receptor (beta chain) was identified in a study of blood T cells in healthy people across ages. Those donating, healthy Caucasian individuals from Russia, were aged roughly 6 to 95. Per-sample yields of isolated PBMCs were at least 6 million. Notes on this clonotype: Its antigen is not identified.

The use of a sample-barcoded 5' primer and a J-beta primer mix characterized a second PCR of roughly 7 to 11 cycles. From the 5' RACE reads, TCRdb called clonotypes with MiXCR, one entry per CDR3 protein. Here the sample spans approximately 320,000 distinct CDR3 sequences, less than 30% being singletons. The V and J ends lost 2 bases and 0 bases respectively, with 8 bases between them. This CDR3 has 16 residues. General study points: Diversity of TCR beta correlated strongly with naive T cell percentage. As age increased, TCR beta diversity per million T cells fell in a roughly linear fashion.

The V and J genes are TRBV12-3 or TRBV12-4 and TRBJ2-6; unclear D gene. The specimen sequenced was blood. The TCR originated in a woman in her 70s in good health. The DNA for the CDR3 is TGTGCCAGCAGTTTATCAACCGTCTCTGGGGCCAACGTCCTGACTTTC. Translation: CASSLSTVSGANVLTF.